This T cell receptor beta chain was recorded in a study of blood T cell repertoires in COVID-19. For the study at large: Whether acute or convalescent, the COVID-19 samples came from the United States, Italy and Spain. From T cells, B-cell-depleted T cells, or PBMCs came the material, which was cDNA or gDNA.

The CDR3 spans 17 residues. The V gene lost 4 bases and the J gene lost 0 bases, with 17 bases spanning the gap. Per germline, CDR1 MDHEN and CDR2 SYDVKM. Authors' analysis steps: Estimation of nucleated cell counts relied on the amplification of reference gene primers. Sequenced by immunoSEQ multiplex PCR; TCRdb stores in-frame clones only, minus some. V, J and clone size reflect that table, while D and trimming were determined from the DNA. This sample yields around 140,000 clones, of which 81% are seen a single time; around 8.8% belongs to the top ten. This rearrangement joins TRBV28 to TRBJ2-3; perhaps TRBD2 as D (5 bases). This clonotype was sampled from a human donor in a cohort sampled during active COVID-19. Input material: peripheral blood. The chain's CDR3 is CASSYPPPSGSTDTQYF. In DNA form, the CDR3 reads TGTGCCAGCAGTTATCCCCCCCCCAGCGGAAGCACAGATACGCAGTATTTT.